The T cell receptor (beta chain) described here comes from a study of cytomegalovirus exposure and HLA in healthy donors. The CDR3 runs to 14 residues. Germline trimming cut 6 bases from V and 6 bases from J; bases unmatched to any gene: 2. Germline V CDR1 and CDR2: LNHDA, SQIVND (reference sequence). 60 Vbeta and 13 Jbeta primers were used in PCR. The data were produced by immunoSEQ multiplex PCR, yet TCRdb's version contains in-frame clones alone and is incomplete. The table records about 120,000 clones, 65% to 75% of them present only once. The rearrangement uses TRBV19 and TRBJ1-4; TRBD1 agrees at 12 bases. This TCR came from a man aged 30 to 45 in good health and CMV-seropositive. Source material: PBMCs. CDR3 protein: CASSGTGGYEKLFF. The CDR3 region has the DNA TGTGCCAGTAGCGGGACAGGGGGCTATGAAAAACTGTTTTTT.